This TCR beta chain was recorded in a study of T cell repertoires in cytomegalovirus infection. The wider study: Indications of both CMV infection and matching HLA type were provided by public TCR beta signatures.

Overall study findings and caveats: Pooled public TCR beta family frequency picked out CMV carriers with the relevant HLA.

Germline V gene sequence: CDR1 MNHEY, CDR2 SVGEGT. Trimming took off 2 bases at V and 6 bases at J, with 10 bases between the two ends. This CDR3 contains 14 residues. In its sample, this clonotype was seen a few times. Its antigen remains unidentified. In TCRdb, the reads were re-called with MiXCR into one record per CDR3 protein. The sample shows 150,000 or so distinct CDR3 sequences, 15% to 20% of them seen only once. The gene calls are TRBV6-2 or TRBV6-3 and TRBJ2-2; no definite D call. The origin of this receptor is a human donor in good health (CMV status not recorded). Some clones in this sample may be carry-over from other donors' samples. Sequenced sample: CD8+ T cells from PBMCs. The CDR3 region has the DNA TGTGCCAGCAGTTACCTGGGATTCGCCGGGGAGCTGTTTTTT. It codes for CASSYLGFAGELFF.